The source of this TCR beta chain is a study of T cells in Graves' hyperthyroidism and ophthalmopathy. The definition of stable Graves' hyperthyroidism was no ophthalmopathy progression within 18 months. A roughly 9.3 ml volume of fresh peripheral blood provided the PBMCs. This CDR3 has 15 residues. V gave up 2 bases and J gave up 2 bases, with 10 bases separating them. Germline-derived CDR1 and CDR2 are SGHAT and FQNNGV. With regard to this clonotype: No antigen is known for it. A read error may be the cause here, since a much bigger clone is one base away.

Study findings and constraints: Peripheral blood also featured most of the thyroid clonotypes expanded above 0.001. Patients with ophthalmopathy were separated from those with stable hyperthyroidism by a 13 V-J model.

What was amplified from RNA transcripts were TCR beta CDR3 regions. The TCR CDR3 was amplified in a first-round RT-PCR using the HTBI primer set. A single record per CDR3 protein comes from TCRdb applying MiXCR to the multiplex PCR reads. This table has about 840,000 distinct CDR3 sequences, roughly 37% appearing once. V gene TRBV11-2 combines with J gene TRBJ1-5; D gene uncertain. This receptor was identified in a man aged 18 to 30 with Graves' hyperthyroidism. The sample taken for sequencing was blood. The CDR3 sequence: CASSLRWGRNQPQHF. The CDR3 nucleotides are TGTGCCAGCAGCTTAAGATGGGGTCGCAATCAGCCCCAGCATTTT.